This T cell receptor (beta chain) originates from a study of CD8 T cells in Susac syndrome. CDR1 is SGHRS, CDR2 YFSETQ, per germline. V was cut by 4 bases and J by 6 bases, with 13 bases left in between. CDR3 size: 14 residues. RNA in amounts of about 0.5 to 1 ug was reverse transcribed with random hexamers. Each CDR3 protein is one row after TCRdb ran MiXCR on the immunoSEQ multiplex PCR reads. The table includes a few hundred thousand distinct CDR3 sequences, 75% to 90% detected once. The receptor's source is a human donor with multiple sclerosis. The chain has TRBV5-1 and TRBJ2-2; D may be TRBD1 (5 bases). What was sequenced was CD8+ T cells from PBMCs. The CDR3 DNA reads TGCGCCAGCAGCCCCGGATTGGGGCCCGGGGAGCTGTTTTTT. This sequence encodes CASSPGLGPGELFF.